The subject of this entry is one T cell receptor beta chain. What it binds is not known. This record comes from a study of type 1 regulatory T cells. Looking at the study overall: This in vitro CD4 product, T-allo10, is enriched for Tr1 cells and alloantigen-specific. Study results and caveats: Tr1 cells had a more restricted TCR repertoire than non-Tr1 cells.

Each CDR3 protein is one row after TCRdb ran MiXCR on the reads. The sample lists 68,000 or so distinct CDR3 sequences, more than 45% occurring once. The CDR3 has 16 amino acids. From germline, CDR1 is LNHDA and CDR2 SQIVND (reference sequence). Trimming shortened V by 1 base and J by 2 bases, and 15 bases separated the two germline ends. Sequenced sample: cultured non-Tr1 T cells, either the whole culture or a sorted T cell fraction (not recorded which). The chain uses TRBV19 and TRBJ2-7; TRBD2 might be the D (7 bases). The source of this sequence is a human donor in good health. CDR3 amino acids: CASSIGASGGTYEQYF. In DNA form, the CDR3 reads TGTGCCAGTAGTATAGGTGCCTCGGGGGGCACCTACGAGCAGTACTTC.